The sequence of this T cell receptor (beta chain) was determined in a study of blood T cell repertoires in COVID-19. Study in general: Whether acute or convalescent, the COVID-19 samples came from the United States, Italy and Spain. PBMCs, B-cell-depleted T cells, or T cells were the source of the cDNA or gDNA that made up the material.

In the study's own analysis: Counts of nucleated cells, estimated from reference gene primer amplification, were obtained. Clones were read by immunoSEQ multiplex PCR, and TCRdb kept only the in-frame ones, dropping some. D and trimming were read from the DNA, whereas the V and J calls and clone size are those reported in that table. Of about 180,000 clones listed, about four fifths are singletons. V trimming: 1 base; J trimming: 4 bases; junction bases outside the gene matches: 9. This CDR3 has 16 residues. The germline gives CDR1 MGHRA, CDR2 YSYEKL. While infection was still active, Seattle patients were enrolled and then followed longitudinally.

The genes are TRBV4-1 and TRBJ2-7; TRBD1 matches 8 bases. Sequencing was carried out using peripheral blood. This clonotype was obtained from a woman in her fifties or sixties with COVID-19, enrolled during active disease. The CDR3 DNA is TGCGCCAGCAGCCAAGCAGGGGGCGTGACACGTTACGAGCAGTACTTC. Translation gives CASSQAGGVTRYEQYF.